This T cell receptor beta chain was sequenced for a study of blood T cell repertoires in COVID-19. On the study more broadly: Whether acute or convalescent, the COVID-19 samples came from the United States, Italy and Spain. T cells, B-cell-depleted T cells, or PBMCs supplied cDNA or gDNA.

This clone appeared a single time. V lost 3 bases and J lost 0, with 12 bases in between. CDR3 length: 15 amino acids. CDR1 and CDR2 from the germline V gene are SGHRS and YFSETQ. Per the original methods: Reference gene primers were amplified, and this amplification served to estimate nucleated cell counts. The repertoire was sequenced with immunoSEQ multiplex PCR; TCRdb's copy has only in-frame clones and lacks some. V, J and clone size reflect that table, while D and trimming were determined from the DNA. The table lists roughly 49,000 clones, about 88% of them singletons, with about 4.1% in the top ten.

This TCR derives from a man aged 45-65 years with active COVID-19. This chain links TRBV5-1 with TRBJ1-1; D not certain. Sequencing used peripheral blood. The chain's CDR3 is CASSSPSTVNTEAFF. DNA for the CDR3: TGCGCCAGCAGCTCCCCTTCTACCGTGAACACTGAAGCTTTCTTT.